This T cell receptor (beta chain) is from a study of blood T cell repertoires in COVID-19. On the study more broadly: The United States, Italy and Spain were the sources of the acute and convalescent COVID-19 samples. Sources were T cells, B-cell-depleted T cells, or PBMCs; the material itself was cDNA or gDNA.

Trimming pared 5 bases from V and 2 bases from J, leaving 20 bases between. The CDR3 covers 17 residues. Germline CDR1 and CDR2: SGHAT and FQNNGV. Clones were read by immunoSEQ multiplex PCR, and TCRdb kept only the in-frame ones, dropping some. The profile shows about 120,000 clones, around 84% of them singletons. The chain couples TRBV11-2 to TRBJ2-3; the D gene is possibly TRBD1 (6 bases). This receptor was identified in a man aged 35-49 years with acute or convalescent COVID-19. The source material was peripheral blood. The CDR3 DNA follows: TGTGCCAGCAGCCATCACAGGGTGCCCTACCCCACAGATACGCAGTATTTT. This codes for CASSHHRVPYPTDTQYF.